The 6 T cell receptor beta chains given below trace back to one sample, sequenced in a study of CD8 T cells in ankylosing spondylitis. TCRdb reprocessed the 5' RACE reads with MiXCR, giving one entry per CDR3 protein. The data contain 250,000 or so distinct CDR3 sequences, 15% to 20% of them singletons. Sequenced sample: blood, either unsorted or a sorted T cell fraction (not recorded which). These receptors were obtained from a male donor with ankylosing spondylitis or in good health (not recorded which).

The V gene is TRBV12-3 or TRBV12-4, the J gene TRBJ2-5; D is perhaps TRBD2 (6 bases). The CDR3 sequence is 14 residues long. With 7 bases removed from V and 5 bases from J, the gap between germline ends came to 17 bases. CDR3 amino acids: CASTGDSRWETQYF. DNA for the CDR3: TGTGCCAGCACCGGGGACTCCCGATGGGAGACCCAGTACTTC.

This clonotype has just a few counts. CDR3: CSASPLGQENQPQHF. CDR3 in DNA: TGCAGTGCTAGCCCCCTCGGACAGGAAAATCAGCCCCAGCATTTT. The chain uses TRBV20-1 and TRBJ1-5, with 7 bases aligning to TRBD1. V trimming: 3 bases; J trimming: 4 bases; junction bases outside the gene matches: 9. The germline CDR1 and CDR2 sequences are DFQATT and SNEGSKA (reference sequence). The CDR3 is 15 residues long.

This clonotype was counted ten times or more. The CDR3 region is CSVESGDYGYTF. The CDR3 DNA reads TGCAGCGTTGAATCCGGGGACTATGGCTACACCTTC. V and J are TRBV29-1 and TRBJ1-2; D remains ambiguous. The germline V and J ends were trimmed by 2 bases and 3 bases, with 7 bases remaining between them. The germline V gene has CDR1 SQVTM and CDR2 ANQGSEA. The CDR3 extends over 12 amino acids.

This clonotype has just a few counts. The CDR3 reads CSGLAPETYEQYF. The CDR3 DNA reads as TGCAGCGGACTAGCGCCTGAGACCTACGAGCAGTACTTC. The chain has TRBV29-1 and TRBJ2-7; 8 bases are shared with TRBD2. Germline loops: CDR1 SQVTM, CDR2 ANQGSEA. Germline trimming cut 7 bases from V and 2 bases from J; bases unmatched to any gene: 7. CDR3 length: 13 residues.

This chain links TRBV4-3 with TRBJ2-1; D call uncertain. There are 14 residues in the CDR3. The V gene's germline CDR1 is LGHNA and CDR2 YSLEER. The V end lost 4 bases, the J end lost 2 bases, and 9 bases lay between the germline ends. This chain's CDR3 is CASSPRAAYNEQFF. CDR3 nucleotides: TGCGCCAGCAGCCCTCGTGCAGCCTACAATGAGCAGTTCTTC.

The rearrangement joins TRBV9 to TRBJ2-2; 10 bases are shared with TRBD2. Trimming cost V 2 bases and J 6 bases; bases outside gene matches: 4. The germline V gene encodes CDR1 SGDLS and CDR2 YYNGEE. The CDR3 runs 15 residues. CDR3 region: CASSVGSGRSGELFF. As DNA, the CDR3 is TGTGCCAGCAGCGTTGGTAGCGGGAGGTCCGGGGAGCTGTTTTTT.